This T cell receptor (beta chain) is drawn from a study of CD8 T cells in ankylosing spondylitis. Study observations and caveats: Earlier work had already found some motif variants in reactive arthritis synovial fluid and blood. A motif in TCR beta, a set of eight highly homologous variants, appeared characteristic of ankylosing spondylitis blood.

This CDR3 comprises 13 residues. Germline CDR1 reads DFQATT; CDR2 reads SNEGSKA (reference sequence). The V gene end was trimmed by 6 bases and the J gene end by 5 bases; junction bases not matched to a gene: 6. TCRdb re-analysed the 5' RACE reads in MiXCR, keeping a single row per CDR3 protein. This sample has fewer than 550,000 distinct CDR3 sequences, with about 5.2% found just once. There are many counts of this clonotype. As yet, its antigen is unknown. This TCR derives from a male donor with ankylosing spondylitis. Sequenced material: blood, either unsorted or a sorted T cell fraction (not recorded which). The chain combines TRBV20-1 with TRBJ1-5; 8 bases match TRBD1. Here the CDR3 reads CSARTGFDQPQHF. Here the CDR3 DNA reads TGCAGTGCCAGGACAGGGTTTGATCAGCCCCAGCATTTT.